This T cell receptor beta chain was sequenced during a study of T cell responses to AZD1222 COVID-19 vaccine. Whole-study results and caveats: White British people made up most donors, females outnumbered males, and clonal diversity was possibly underestimated.

The CDR3 has 14 amino acids. Germline V lookup: CDR1 ENHRY, CDR2 SYGVKD. Trimming took 5 bases from V and 5 from J; bases not matched to a gene: 3. With respect to this clone: The antigen is not known.

TCRdb keeps only in-frame clones here, not all; method: immunoSEQ multiplex PCR. The table records fewer than 120,000 clones, 70% to 90% of them present only once. The receptor's source is an adult who received the AZD1222 COVID-19 vaccine. The V call is TRBV10-3, the J call TRBJ2-4, with 10 bases aligning to TRBD1. This specimen was peripheral blood, taken 28 days after the second AZD1222 dose. CDR3 sequence: CAISPGTGENIQYF. In nucleotides, the CDR3 is TGTGCCATCAGTCCCGGGACAGGGGAAAACATTCAGTACTTC.